Reported below is one T cell receptor beta chain. Its specific antigen is unknown. No base qualities exist here, and no much larger clone lies one base off it. TCRbeta CDR3 regions were amplified from genomic DNA using the immunoSEQ Assay, a bias-controlled multiplex PCR. The paper's processing steps were these. Nucleated cell counts per sample were estimated from amplification of reference gene primers within the assay. To quantify the absolute abundance of each unique TCRbeta CDR3 rearrangement, sequence reads were collapsed and filtered. For each sample, productive Simpson clonality was calculated as the square root of Simpson's diversity index over productive rearrangements. Held by TCRdb, this immuneACCESS table contains in-frame sequences only and omits some clones. Under half of the omission traces to an unresolved V gene where checked; the cause of the rest is unknown. V, J and clone size reflect that table, while D and trimming were determined from the DNA. Counted in this sample were hundreds of thousands of clones; approximately 85% of them appeared once. Jointly, the top ten make up about 2% of the sample.

This sample was taken from a study of blood T cell repertoires in COVID-19 (dated by TCRdb to 2018 to 2021). Regarding the study in general: Samples covering the acute and convalescent phases of COVID-19 were provided by collaborators in the United States, Italy and Spain. The material from the prospective study consisted of cDNA or gDNA derived from T cells, B-cell-depleted T cells, or PBMCs. Subjects who had been exposed to COVID-19, were actively infected with it, or had recovered from it provided the deeply sampled blood TCRbeta repertoires that made up the dataset. The repertoires were released in a freely available public database intended as a resource for research on the immune response to SARS-CoV-2. Samples came from the ongoing ImmuneRACE study (first 160 participants) plus 1,254 subjects from 6 global collaborators. A de-identified subject ID, COVID-19 status, age in years and sex were almost always included in the sample metadata. Where HLA class I and class II types were available, the types were taken from metadata supplied by the sample provider, not from assay-based typing.

The germline V gene (reference sequence) gives CDR1 as SGHNT and CDR2 as YYREEE. Germline trimming: 2 bases from V, 2 bases from J; junction bases outside gene matches: 6. Measured from the cysteine to the phenylalanine, the CDR3 is 16 residues long. The DNA shown is the 48-base CDR3, in frame from base 1. What the authors observed across the whole study: Clinical and demographic metadata were provided uncurated, with the amount varying by source and participant.

Participants in the prospective study were enrolled through a virtual design, were aged about 18 to 90 years, and lived in fewer than 30 United States geographic areas. In the prospective study, participants were assigned to cohorts based on the clinical history participants reported in a screening survey and a study questionnaire. For ImmuneRACE Cohort 3, a participant was defined as recovered based on two consecutive negative NP/OP PCR tests, clearance by a healthcare professional, or resolution of symptoms. In the prospective study, mobile phlebotomists collected whole blood, serum and a nasopharyngeal or oropharyngeal swab from each participant. Participants in the prospective study had the option to provide additional blood draws and questionnaires over a 2-month period. Blood samples from the prospective study were shipped frozen or at room temperature prior to DNA extraction.

The sequence derives from a young man who had recovered from COVID-19. Recombination joined TRBV5-4 with TRBJ1-2, and 10 junctional nucleotides match TRBD1. The sequenced sample consisted of PBMCs or T cells enriched from blood (not recorded which). The CDR3 loop reads CASSFLSGQGNYGYTF. The nucleotide sequence reads TGTGCCAGCAGCTTCCTATCGGGACAGGGGAACTATGGCTACACCTTC.